The sequence of this TCR beta chain was determined in a study of T cell responses to AZD1222 COVID-19 vaccine. Study-wide findings and caveats: Unmutated regions of variants are reportedly targeted by nearly half of spike-specific TCRs.

The CDR3 is 14 amino acids. The germline gives CDR1 LGHDT, CDR2 YNNKEL (reference sequence). V lost 4 bases and J lost 13; bases outside the gene matches: 10. Method: immunoSEQ multiplex PCR; TCRdb's copy keeps in-frame clones and lacks some. The sample includes about 66,000 clones, less than 85% of them seen just once. With respect to this clone: Antigen specificity is unknown.

The receptor comes from an adult in good health. The V call is TRBV3-1 (or the pseudogene TRBV3-2), the J call TRBJ1-6, with TRBD1 identical over 7 bases. Sequenced material: peripheral blood, taken on day 0 of MenACWY control vaccination. CDR3 nucleotides: TGTGCCAGCAGCCCCGGACAGGTCCTCTCGCCCCTCCACTTT. The encoded protein is CASSPGQVLSPLHF.